The clone carrying this T cell receptor beta chain is a singleton in its sample. The data originate from a study of shared clonotypes between healthy human individuals. Study background: Researchers assigned three CD4 naive, three CD4 memory, two CD8 naive and one CD8 memory plate to each donor.

The study ran the assay at deep level. Each cell subset's genomic DNA was divided evenly among several immunoSEQ plates. Authors' data handling: Junction-only immunoSEQ sequences carried no quality scores, so filtering differed. The method was immunoSEQ multiplex PCR; TCRdb's version includes in-frame clones alone and lacks a portion of them. That table furnishes V, J and clone size, whereas the DNA furnished D and trimming. The data show about 680,000 clones, around three quarters seen once. This CDR3 is 18 amino acids long. The J gene is TRBJ2-1, the V gene TRBV21-1; the table gives TRBD2 as D, unverified against the DNA. TRBV21-1 has pseudogene status. The sample consisted of memory CD4+ T cells sorted from blood. As for subset: CD45RA-negative fraction. The clonotype comes from a woman aged 25 to 39 in good health. CDR3 bases: TGTGCCAGCAGCAATCCCAATAGCGGTCCACACTCCTACAATGAGCAGTTCTTC. Translated: CASSNPNSGPHSYNEQFF.